These T cell receptor beta chains were read from a single sample in a study of blood T cell repertoires in COVID-19. Assay: immunoSEQ multiplex PCR; the TCRdb copy retains only in-frame clones and omits some. This table has 350,000 or so clones, around nine tenths appearing once. The source material was peripheral blood. These TCRs come from a woman aged 55-69 years with COVID-19, enrolled during active disease. Each CDR3 is given with its conserved first and last residue. A D gene is named only where the DNA matches it firmly. Not all rows give a size; the values are once, few, many and, for expanded clones, a class.

V gene: TRBV4-2; clone size: -; J gene: TRBJ2-1; CDR3 length: 15; D gene: -; CDR3 protein: CASSQDLRVAHEQFF; CDR3 DNA: TGTGCCAGCAGCCAGGACCTCAGGGTAGCCCATGAGCAGTTCTTC
V gene: TRBV20-1; clone size: -; J gene: TRBJ1-1; CDR3 length: 12; D gene: -; CDR3 protein: CSASSGNTEAFF; CDR3 DNA: TGCAGTGCTAGTAGCGGGAACACTGAAGCTTTCTTT
V gene: TRBV7-8; clone size: -; J gene: TRBJ2-1; CDR3 length: 14; D gene: -; CDR3 protein: CASSLKVADNEQFF; CDR3 DNA: TGTGCCAGCAGCCTCAAGGTGGCGGACAATGAGCAGTTCTTC
V gene: TRBV30; clone size: -; J gene: TRBJ1-3; CDR3 length: 15; D gene: -; CDR3 protein: CAWDPGFASGNTIYF; CDR3 DNA: TGTGCCTGGGACCCAGGGTTCGCCTCTGGAAACACCATATATTTT
V gene: TRBV7-3; clone size: -; J gene: TRBJ2-2; CDR3 length: 15; D gene: TRBD2; CDR3 protein: CASSLNDLAAGELFF; CDR3 DNA: TGTGCCAGCAGCCTCAACGACCTAGCGGCCGGGGAGCTGTTTTTT
V gene: TRBV7-3; clone size: once; J gene: TRBJ2-1; CDR3 length: 14; D gene: TRBD2; CDR3 protein: CASSLAGGGNEQFF; CDR3 DNA: TGTGCCAGCAGCTTAGCGGGGGGCGGCAATGAGCAGTTCTTC
V gene: TRBV28; clone size: -; J gene: TRBJ1-2; CDR3 length: 14; D gene: TRBD1; CDR3 protein: CASSSGGTLYGYTF; CDR3 DNA: TGTGCCAGCAGTTCAGGGGGTACTCTCTATGGCTACACCTTC
V gene: TRBV6-5; clone size: -; J gene: TRBJ2-7; CDR3 length: 11; D gene: -; CDR3 protein: CASSELLEQYF; CDR3 DNA: TGTGCCAGCAGCGAGTTGTTGGAGCAGTACTTC
V gene: TRBV12-3/TRBV12-4; clone size: -; J gene: TRBJ1-1; CDR3 length: 12; D gene: -; CDR3 protein: CASSPYRTEAFF; CDR3 DNA: TGTGCCAGCAGTCCCTACCGGACTGAAGCTTTCTTT
V gene: TRBV7-9; clone size: -; J gene: TRBJ1-4; CDR3 length: 15; D gene: TRBD1; CDR3 protein: CASSARDRSNEKLFF; CDR3 DNA: TGTGCCAGCAGCGCCCGGGACAGAAGTAATGAAAAACTGTTTTTT
V gene: TRBV12-5; clone size: -; J gene: TRBJ1-3; CDR3 length: 19; D gene: TRBD1; CDR3 protein: CASGKGTGQTKYSGNTIYF; CDR3 DNA: TGTGCTAGTGGTAAGGGGACAGGCCAAACTAAATACTCTGGAAACACCATATATTTT
V gene: TRBV6-1; clone size: -; J gene: TRBJ2-3; CDR3 length: 14; D gene: -; CDR3 protein: CASSETSSADTQYF; CDR3 DNA: TGTGCCAGCAGTGAAACTAGCTCGGCAGATACGCAGTATTTT
V gene: TRBV5-1; clone size: -; J gene: TRBJ1-6; CDR3 length: 15; D gene: TRBD1; CDR3 protein: CASSWTGVGSSPLHF; CDR3 DNA: TGCGCCAGCAGCTGGACAGGGGTTGGAAGTTCACCCCTCCACTTT
V gene: TRBV7-9; clone size: -; J gene: TRBJ1-1; CDR3 length: 15; D gene: -; CDR3 protein: CASSFNSGVGTEAFF; CDR3 DNA: TGTGCCAGCAGCTTCAACTCGGGGGTCGGCACTGAAGCTTTCTTT
V gene: TRBV7-9; clone size: -; J gene: TRBJ1-1; CDR3 length: 15; D gene: TRBD1; CDR3 protein: CASTGQGYPNTEAFF; CDR3 DNA: TGTGCCAGCACCGGACAGGGGTACCCGAACACTGAAGCTTTCTTT
V gene: TRBV4-2; clone size: few; J gene: TRBJ1-1; CDR3 length: 14; D gene: -; CDR3 protein: CASSRGQGGTEAFF; CDR3 DNA: TGTGCCAGCAGCCGAGGGCAGGGAGGCACTGAAGCTTTCTTT
V gene: TRBV9; clone size: once; J gene: TRBJ2-1; CDR3 length: 16; D gene: -; CDR3 protein: CASSVVGPSSYNEQFF; CDR3 DNA: TGTGCCAGCAGCGTAGTGGGGCCTAGCTCCTACAATGAGCAGTTCTTC
V gene: TRBV30; clone size: -; J gene: TRBJ1-6; CDR3 length: 14; D gene: TRBD1; CDR3 protein: CAWSVLGGDSPLHF; CDR3 DNA: TGTGCCTGGAGTGTACTAGGGGGCGATTCACCCCTCCACTTT
V gene: TRBV2; clone size: -; J gene: TRBJ2-7; CDR3 length: 14; D gene: TRBD1; CDR3 protein: CASRRMDRDYEQYF; CDR3 DNA: TGTGCCAGCAGGAGAATGGACAGGGACTACGAGCAGTACTTC
V gene: TRBV25-1; clone size: -; J gene: TRBJ1-2; CDR3 length: 16; D gene: -; CDR3 protein: CASSEVGGGPNYGYTF; CDR3 DNA: TGTGCCAGCAGTGAGGTCGGCGGTGGTCCTAACTATGGCTACACCTTC
V gene: TRBV6-1; clone size: -; J gene: TRBJ2-1; CDR3 length: 14; D gene: -; CDR3 protein: CASSETGLPTEQFF; CDR3 DNA: TGTGCCAGCAGTGAAACGGGACTCCCCACTGAGCAGTTCTTC
V gene: TRBV6-1; clone size: -; J gene: TRBJ1-5; CDR3 length: 16; D gene: -; CDR3 protein: CASSEGGVVGLAPQHF; CDR3 DNA: TGTGCCAGCAGTGAAGGCGGGGTCGTGGGACTCGCGCCCCAGCATTTT
V gene: TRBV4-1; clone size: -; J gene: TRBJ1-6; CDR3 length: 15; D gene: -; CDR3 protein: CASSSLGVYNSPLHF; CDR3 DNA: TGCGCCAGCAGCTCATTAGGGGTCTATAATTCACCCCTCCACTTT
V gene: TRBV2; clone size: -; J gene: TRBJ1-2; CDR3 length: 13; D gene: -; CDR3 protein: CASSETSVYGYTF; CDR3 DNA: TGTGCCAGCAGTGAAACGTCAGTCTATGGCTACACCTTC
V gene: TRBV25-1; clone size: -; J gene: TRBJ2-7; CDR3 length: 13; D gene: -; CDR3 protein: CASSGPGEGEQYF; CDR3 DNA: TGTGCCAGCAGTGGCCCAGGGGAGGGCGAGCAGTACTTC
V gene: TRBV11-3; clone size: -; J gene: TRBJ2-2; CDR3 length: 18; D gene: TRBD2; CDR3 protein: CASSPRVRTSGNTGELFF; CDR3 DNA: TGTGCCAGCAGCCCAAGGGTTCGGACTAGCGGAAACACCGGGGAGCTGTTTTTT
V gene: TRBV27; clone size: -; J gene: TRBJ2-1; CDR3 length: 15; D gene: TRBD2; CDR3 protein: CASSFSRGGLTEQFF; CDR3 DNA: TGTGCCAGCAGTTTTTCCCGGGGGGGCCTCACTGAGCAGTTCTTC
V gene: TRBV12-3/TRBV12-4; clone size: -; J gene: TRBJ2-1; CDR3 length: 11; D gene: -; CDR3 protein: CASIRGFEQFF; CDR3 DNA: TGTGCCAGCATCCGCGGGTTTGAGCAGTTCTTC
V gene: TRBV6-1; clone size: -; J gene: TRBJ1-2; CDR3 length: 13; D gene: -; CDR3 protein: CASSPGLNYGYTF; CDR3 DNA: TGTGCCAGCAGTCCGGGTCTTAACTATGGCTACACCTTC
V gene: TRBV5-1; clone size: -; J gene: TRBJ1-5; CDR3 length: 15; D gene: -; CDR3 protein: CASSAQGFGNQPQHF; CDR3 DNA: TGCGCCAGCAGCGCACAGGGTTTCGGCAATCAGCCCCAGCATTTT
V gene: TRBV19; clone size: -; J gene: TRBJ1-3; CDR3 length: 13; D gene: TRBD1; CDR3 protein: CATHGQGTHTIYF; CDR3 DNA: TGTGCCACACATGGACAGGGGACGCACACCATATATTTT
V gene: TRBV4-1; clone size: -; J gene: TRBJ2-7; CDR3 length: 14; D gene: TRBD1; CDR3 protein: CASSHPDRVHEQYF; CDR3 DNA: TGCGCCAGCAGCCACCCCGACAGGGTCCACGAGCAGTACTTC
V gene: TRBV6-6; clone size: once; J gene: TRBJ2-7; CDR3 length: 13; D gene: -; CDR3 protein: CASRKGGSYEQYF; CDR3 DNA: TGTGCCAGCAGGAAAGGGGGTAGCTACGAGCAGTACTTC
V gene: TRBV6-1; clone size: once; J gene: TRBJ2-1; CDR3 length: 14; D gene: -; CDR3 protein: CASSDGWGNNEQFF; CDR3 DNA: TGTGCCAGCAGTGACGGTTGGGGCAACAATGAGCAGTTCTTC
V gene: TRBV9; clone size: -; J gene: TRBJ1-4; CDR3 length: 17; D gene: -; CDR3 protein: CASSDKFNSGRREKLFF; CDR3 DNA: TGTGCCAGCAGCGATAAATTCAACTCCGGGCGGAGGGAAAAACTGTTTTTT
V gene: TRBV18; clone size: -; J gene: TRBJ1-4; CDR3 length: 14; D gene: TRBD1; CDR3 protein: CASSPRQGNEKLFF; CDR3 DNA: TGTGCCAGCTCACCGCGACAGGGTAATGAAAAACTGTTTTTT
V gene: TRBV19; clone size: -; J gene: TRBJ1-1; CDR3 length: 15; D gene: -; CDR3 protein: CASSIGQIMNTEAFF; CDR3 DNA: TGTGCCAGTAGTATTGGTCAGATAATGAACACTGAAGCTTTCTTT
V gene: TRBV11-2; clone size: -; J gene: TRBJ2-7; CDR3 length: 14; D gene: TRBD2; CDR3 protein: CASSATSGGYEQYF; CDR3 DNA: TGTGCCAGCAGCGCGACTAGCGGGGGGTACGAGCAGTACTTC
V gene: TRBV5-1; clone size: -; J gene: TRBJ2-1; CDR3 length: 16; D gene: TRBD2; CDR3 protein: CASSLVVAGGSNEQFF; CDR3 DNA: TGCGCCAGCAGCTTGGTTGTAGCGGGGGGATCAAATGAGCAGTTCTTC
V gene: TRBV27; clone size: few; J gene: TRBJ2-5; CDR3 length: 15; D gene: TRBD2; CDR3 protein: CASSTGLAAQETQYF; CDR3 DNA: TGTGCCAGCAGTACGGGACTAGCGGCCCAAGAGACCCAGTACTTC
V gene: TRBV3-1/TRBV3-2; clone size: -; J gene: TRBJ1-3; CDR3 length: 15; D gene: TRBD1; CDR3 protein: CASSLAGGTGDTIYF; CDR3 DNA: TGTGCCAGCAGCTTAGCGGGGGGAACAGGGGACACCATATATTTT
V gene: TRBV7-2; clone size: -; J gene: TRBJ1-2; CDR3 length: 17; D gene: TRBD1; CDR3 protein: CASSSRTGPTQSYGYTF; CDR3 DNA: TGTGCCAGCAGCTCGAGGACAGGGCCAACCCAAAGTTATGGCTACACCTTC
V gene: TRBV28; clone size: -; J gene: TRBJ1-1; CDR3 length: 14; D gene: -; CDR3 protein: CAIHPGGQNTEAFF; CDR3 DNA: TGTGCCATTCACCCCGGGGGTCAAAACACTGAAGCTTTCTTT
V gene: TRBV7-2; clone size: -; J gene: TRBJ2-1; CDR3 length: 18; D gene: TRBD2; CDR3 protein: CASNPDSGGAGAYNEQFF; CDR3 DNA: TGTGCCAGCAACCCCGACAGCGGGGGGGCCGGGGCCTACAATGAGCAGTTCTTC
V gene: TRBV2; clone size: many; J gene: TRBJ1-2; CDR3 length: 14; D gene: -; CDR3 protein: CASNLIGGGNGYTF; CDR3 DNA: TGTGCCAGCAATCTAATCGGGGGAGGTAATGGCTACACCTTC
V gene: TRBV5-1; clone size: -; J gene: TRBJ2-1; CDR3 length: 14; D gene: -; CDR3 protein: CASSLEPTYNEQFF; CDR3 DNA: TGCGCCAGCAGCTTGGAGCCGACATACAATGAGCAGTTCTTC